This TCR beta chain was found in a study of T cell responses to AZD1222 COVID-19 vaccine (dated by TCRdb to the early 2020s). At the level of the whole study: A total of 233 trial participants underwent TCR sequencing, of whom roughly 210 received two doses of AZD1222 and about 25 received two doses of the MenACWY control vaccine. Trial participants were enrolled into age subgroups of 18-55, 56-69 and 70-plus years, which contained about 160, 30 and 59 TCR-sequenced participants, respectively. The investigation overall reported the following: In the small 56-69-year group, the increase in depth fell short of significance, most likely because of low power. Most participants were white British and females outnumbered males, and the authors suggested that clonal diversity may have been underestimated. No day 14 peak-response samples were available, so repertoires were characterized only after the peak T cell response. Nearly half of unique spike-specific TCRs reportedly recognized epitopes outside regions mutated in the B.1.351 and B.1.1.7 variants. CD4 TCRs associated with the vaccine covered the entire spike protein, and the dominant responses were in regions 160-218 and 743-854. After two AZD1222 doses, both the breadth and the depth of spike-specific TCRs were significantly higher than at day 0 and than in MenACWY recipients. Conclusions about previously exposed vaccinees are limited, since just a handful of AZD1222 recipients were seropositive for SARS-CoV-2 at baseline.

Comment on this clone: The antigen it binds to is not known. No much larger clone is present one base from it, and per-base qualities are unavailable.

Deletion took 3 bases off V and 3 bases off J, with a span of 8 bases between the germline ends. From the germline V gene, CDR1 is SGHTA and CDR2 is FQGNSA. The CDR3 numbers 14 residues from cysteine through phenylalanine. Just the 42-base CDR3 DNA is kept, in frame starting at base 1. The CDR3 regions of human TCRbeta chains were analyzed by immunosequencing. On the study's bioinformatics: Repertoire TCRs were matched against a reference library of SARS-CoV-2-specific TCRs generated with the MIRA antigen-specificity platform. Breadth was defined as the fraction of unique TCRs that were SARS-CoV-2-associated. Depth was defined as the fraction of total T cells that were SARS-CoV-2-associated. Each spike-specific TCR was assigned to its reactive spike region and to a CD4 or CD8 class using the MIRA data. Log10-transformed breadth and depth values were compared by one-way ANOVA with Sidak's multiple comparisons tests. Here the immuneACCESS table is served through TCRdb, limited to in-frame sequences with V and J called. Missing clones are a known gap in these copies; in checked studies unresolved V genes cover under half, and the rest lacks a known reason. V and J calls and clone size are given by that table; D and trimming were obtained from the DNA. The sample contains roughly 150,000 clones, approximately 94% of them found a single time. The ten most abundant clones make up about 4.6% of the sample.

Per the publication, the time point label means: about 28 days (+/-7) after the second vaccine dose. Because spike-specific TCR depth and breadth did not differ between the two schedules, AZD1222 recipients who got a second dose at roughly 4 weeks were pooled with those who got a second dose at roughly 12 weeks. Vaccinee samples were obtained from the UK trials COV001 and COV002, which included a single-blind randomized controlled phase 2/3 trial of AZD1222 (ChAdOx1 nCoV-19) in healthy adults. For TCRbeta chain sequencing, PBMC samples from trial participants were taken at day 0 and at day 28 after the second dose.

The sequence was obtained from an adult who received the AZD1222 COVID-19 vaccine. This receptor chain uses TRBV7-2 and TRBJ2-2; no D gene call is confident. The source material was peripheral blood, sampled 28 days after the second AZD1222 dose. The CDR3 in this case is CASSFQRYTGELFF. The DNA sequence reads TGTGCCAGCAGCTTTCAGCGATACACCGGGGAGCTGTTTTTT.